The clone carrying this T cell receptor beta chain was observed at least ten times. Antigen specificity is unknown. This specimen belongs to a study of neurological immune-mediated disorders. As to time point: technical triplicate 3. Unsorted libraries were generated from 2 million PBMCs. These cells had been stored in RNAlater at -80 C. Every sequencing run produced over 160 million TCR-beta sequences that came from 15-18 subjects. In TCRdb, the 5' RACE reads were re-called with MiXCR into one record per CDR3 protein. This repertoire shows some 48,000 distinct CDR3 sequences, roughly 21% found once; its top ten account for 3.5% to 5%. Findings and limits, study-wide: HTLV-1-associated myelopathy had the most TCR clonal expansion, whereas multiple sclerosis had the least (lower than in healthy controls).

The TCR originated in a man aged 60 to 69 with HTLV-1-associated myelopathy (HAM/TSP). Material: PBMCs.

In DNA form, the CDR3 reads TGTGCCACCAGCAGAGTAAAGGGGGCAGAGACCCAGTACTTC. It translates to CATSRVKGAETQYF. The gene calls are TRBV15 and TRBJ2-5; 7 bases match TRBD1. V dropped 1 base and J dropped 4; count of bases not matched to a gene: 3. This CDR3 has 14 residues. In germline, CDR1 is LNHNV, CDR2 YYDKDF (reference sequence).